These T cell receptor beta chains were read from a single sample in a study of blood T cell repertoires in COVID-19. The method was immunoSEQ multiplex PCR; TCRdb's version includes in-frame clones alone and lacks a portion of them. The sample has 150,000 or so clones, about 80% seen once. Sequenced input: peripheral blood. Every receptor here comes from a man aged 70 or older who had recovered from COVID-19. CDR3s include the opening cysteine and the closing phenylalanine or tryptophan. D genes are given only for firm matches. Rows may omit the clone size; those that give it use once, few, many or a size class.

clone_size	v_call	j_call	d_call	cdr3_aa	cdr3_nt
NA	TRBV6-6	TRBJ1-1	NA	CASTDHRDTEAFF	TGTGCCAGCACTGATCACAGGGACACTGAAGCTTTCTTT
NA	TRBV14	TRBJ2-7	TRBD1	CASSRQGVGYEQYF	TGTGCCAGCAGCAGACAGGGGGTAGGCTACGAGCAGTACTTC
NA	TRBV11-2	TRBJ2-7	NA	CASTKGAYSSYEQYF	TGTGCCAGCACCAAAGGGGCCTACTCCTCCTACGAGCAGTACTTC
NA	TRBV6-1	TRBJ2-3	NA	CASSESSGNTQYF	TGTGCCAGCAGTGAATCTTCGGGGAATACGCAGTATTTT
NA	TRBV5-1	TRBJ1-2	NA	CASRNGTKNYGYTF	TGCGCCAGCAGAAACGGGACAAAAAACTATGGCTACACCTTC
NA	TRBV5-1	TRBJ2-1	NA	CASSPRGNSYNEQFF	TGCGCCAGCAGCCCGAGAGGAAACTCCTACAATGAGCAGTTCTTC
once	TRBV25-1	TRBJ2-7	NA	CASMIPGGYEQYF	TGTGCCAGCATGATACCCGGGGGCTACGAGCAGTACTTC
NA	TRBV9	TRBJ1-2	NA	CASSPRSPIRGYTF	TGTGCCAGCAGCCCCCGGAGTCCCATTAGAGGCTACACCTTC
NA	TRBV29-1	TRBJ2-2	NA	CSVVGSGTGELFF	TGCAGCGTTGTCGGGTCAGGGACCGGGGAGCTGTTTTTT
NA	TRBV28	TRBJ1-2	NA	CASSLVVEEGYTF	TGTGCCAGCAGTTTGGTCGTCGAGGAGGGCTACACCTTC
NA	TRBV10-2	TRBJ1-1	NA	CASSALGQSNTEAFF	TGCGCCAGCAGTGCGCTGGGACAATCTAACACTGAAGCTTTCTTT
NA	TRBV2	TRBJ1-2	NA	CASSEGAGDGYTF	TGTGCCAGCAGTGAAGGAGCGGGGGACGGCTACACCTTC
NA	TRBV3-1/TRBV3-2	TRBJ1-1	NA	CASSQGLAGVNTEAFF	TGTGCCAGCAGCCAAGGTTTGGCAGGGGTGAACACTGAAGCTTTCTTT
NA	TRBV4-3	TRBJ1-2	NA	CASSHNAGRSHGYTF	TGCGCCAGCAGCCACAACGCGGGACGTTCCCATGGCTACACCTTC
NA	TRBV9	TRBJ1-3	TRBD1	CASSLWDRGHGNTIYF	TGTGCCAGCAGCCTCTGGGACAGGGGGCACGGAAACACCATATATTTT
NA	TRBV9	TRBJ2-5	TRBD2	CASSVERLAFQETQYF	TGTGCCAGCAGCGTAGAAAGACTAGCATTTCAAGAGACCCAGTACTTC
NA	TRBV5-1	TRBJ2-5	NA	CASSHAQGGETQYF	TGCGCCAGCAGCCACGCCCAGGGAGGAGAGACCCAGTACTTC
NA	TRBV2	TRBJ1-2	NA	CASSDMVQKQDGYTF	TGTGCCAGCAGTGATATGGTTCAAAAGCAGGATGGCTACACCTTC
NA	TRBV7-9	TRBJ2-1	TRBD2	CASSPWIALLAGGYNEQFF	TGTGCCAGCAGCCCCTGGATTGCTTTGTTAGCGGGGGGTTACAATGAGCAGTTCTTC
NA	TRBV6-5	TRBJ1-5	NA	CASTPGVNQPQHF	TGTGCCAGCACCCCAGGGGTGAATCAGCCCCAGCATTTT
NA	TRBV18	TRBJ2-5	NA	CASSLQSGDQETQYF	TGTGCCAGCTCGCTTCAGTCGGGGGACCAAGAGACCCAGTACTTC
NA	TRBV28	TRBJ2-7	TRBD1	CASRQGTYEQYF	TGTGCCAGCCGACAGGGGACCTACGAGCAGTACTTC